The clone carrying this TCR beta chain has more than one count but fewer than ten. The antigen is unknown. Using a J-beta primer mix together with a sample-barcoded 5' primer, a second PCR was run for about 6 to 12 cycles. TCRdb fed the 5' RACE reads into MiXCR, producing one record per CDR3 protein. The table lists over 600,000 distinct CDR3 sequences, around a fifth of them singletons. PBMCs numbering at least 6.5 million were isolated per sample. This sample was included in a study of blood T cells in healthy people across ages. General observations from the study: Any changes in expanded clonotypes were possibly confounded, as donor CMV status remained unknown. Naive CD4+ cell counts and diversity both ran higher in long-lived than in aged donors.

The CDR3 has 14 residues. Germline V lookup: CDR1 SGHTA, CDR2 FQGNSA. The chain uses TRBV7-2 and TRBJ2-1; D perhaps matches TRBD2 (5 bases). With the DNA end fitting TRBJ2-5 better, the J assignment may be wrong. Sequenced sample: blood. This receptor was obtained from a man aged 65 to 79 in good health. CDR3 bases: TGTGCCAGCAGCTTAGGAGGGATTGCGGAGACCCAGTACTTC. It encodes CASSLGGIAETQYF.